The text below deals with one T cell receptor (beta chain). Its cognate antigen is unknown. Germline CDR1 and CDR2: DFQATT and SNEGSKA (reference sequence). Between the trimmed V and J ends, which lost 0 bases and 6 bases, there was a span of 12 bases. The CDR3 runs to 14 residues. The data are from a study of blood T cells in healthy people across ages. It was with a sample-barcoded 5' primer and a J-beta primer mix that a second PCR of roughly 6 to 12 cycles was run. Carrying 12 random nucleotides, a template-switch adaptor labeled each individual cDNA molecule. Each single sample gave us at least 2.5 million CDR3-containing paired-end reads. TCRdb ran MiXCR on the 5' RACE reads and lists one entry per CDR3 protein. The sample lists fewer than 2 million distinct CDR3 sequences; about two fifths were seen once. Study findings and constraints: Measured against age, TCR beta diversity per million T cells decreased in a roughly linear manner. A strong correlation was seen between TCR beta diversity and naive T cell percentage.

This chain links TRBV20-1 with TRBJ2-1; D is unresolved. This TCR was recovered from a human donor in good health. The sample consisted of blood. The CDR3 sequence is CSARDRTDPNEQFF. CDR3 in DNA: TGCAGTGCTAGAGATAGGACGGACCCCAATGAGCAGTTCTTC.